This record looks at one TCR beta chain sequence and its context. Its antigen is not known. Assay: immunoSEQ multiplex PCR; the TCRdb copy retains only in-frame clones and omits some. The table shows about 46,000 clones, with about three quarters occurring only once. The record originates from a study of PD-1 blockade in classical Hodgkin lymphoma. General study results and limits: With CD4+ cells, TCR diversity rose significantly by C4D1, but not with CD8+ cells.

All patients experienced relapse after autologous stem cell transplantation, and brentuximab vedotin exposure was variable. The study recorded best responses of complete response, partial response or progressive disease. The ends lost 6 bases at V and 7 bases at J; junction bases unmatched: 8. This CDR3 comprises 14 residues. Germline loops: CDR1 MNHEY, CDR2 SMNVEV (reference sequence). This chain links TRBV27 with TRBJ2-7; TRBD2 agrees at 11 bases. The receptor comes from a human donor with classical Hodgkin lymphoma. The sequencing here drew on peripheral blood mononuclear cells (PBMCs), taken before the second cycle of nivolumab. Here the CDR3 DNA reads TGTGCCAGCAGCCCTATAGCGGGGGGGAATGAGCAGTACTTC. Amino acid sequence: CASSPIAGGNEQYF.